A single sample is the source of the 22 T cell receptor beta chains below, sequenced in a study of cytomegalovirus exposure and HLA in healthy donors. Vbeta (60) and Jbeta (13) primers were used in the PCR. Repertoires were generated with immunoSEQ multiplex PCR, while TCRdb's copy carries only in-frame clones and drops some. The table lists roughly 110,000 clones, 82% of them singletons, with about 2.5% in the top ten. The specimen sequenced was PBMCs. The receptors here all came from a man in his thirties or forties in good health and CMV-seropositive.

This chain connects TRBV6-1 to TRBJ1-5; 7 nucleotides match TRBD1. The CDR3 length is 11 residues. Trimming cost V 5 bases and J 8 bases; bases outside gene matches: 0. The V gene's germline CDR1 is MNHNS and CDR2 SASEGT. The CDR3 DNA follows: TGTGCCAGCAGTACAGGGGAGCCCCAGCATTTT. This translates into CASSTGEPQHF.

A note on this clone: The junction departs from the called germline gene at one end, perhaps through a read error. V and J are TRBV7-9 and TRBJ2-5, with 8 bases matching TRBD2. This CDR3 has 13 amino acids. CDR1 is SEHNR, CDR2 FQNEAQ, per germline (reference sequence). The DNA of the CDR3 is TGTTCCAGCAGCTTAGCGGGACTAGAGACCCAGTACTTC. It encodes CSSSLAGLETQYF. Together with reference TRBV7-9 and TRBJ2-5, the CDR3 gives the full variable domain: DTGVSQNPRHKITKRGQNVTFRCDPISEHNRLYWYRQTLGQGPEFLTYFQNEAQLEKSRLLSDRFSAERPKGSFSTLEIQRTEQGDSAMYLCSSSLAGLETQYFGPGTRLLVL.

The V and J genes are TRBV18 and TRBJ1-5; D remains unclear. The CDR3 extends over 14 amino acids. Trimming took off 3 bases at V and 4 bases at J, with 10 bases between the two ends. Germline V lookup: CDR1 KGHSH, CDR2 LQKENI. CDR3 region: CASSPFGGNQPQHF. CDR3 sequence (DNA): TGTGCCAGCTCACCCTTCGGCGGGAATCAGCCCCAGCATTTT.

The chain carries TRBV10-1 and TRBJ1-2; no reliable D call. This CDR3 comprises 13 residues. Germline-derived CDR1 and CDR2 are WNHNN and SYGVQD (reference sequence). Deletions cut 3 bases from V and 7 bases from J, with 12 bases between. CDR3 sequence reads: CASSEFSGGGYTF. The CDR3 coding sequence is TGCGCCAGCAGTGAATTCTCGGGTGGTGGCTACACCTTC.

This clone turned up a few times. The genes are TRBV11-2 and TRBJ1-1, with D unresolved. This CDR3 is built from 12 residues. Per the germline V gene, CDR1 is SGHAT and CDR2 is FQNNGV. The V end lost 0 bases, the J end lost 4 bases, and 3 bases lay between the germline ends. The CDR3 sequence: CASSLEATEAFF. The CDR3 nucleotides read TGTGCCAGCAGCTTAGAGGCCACTGAAGCTTTCTTT.

The chain combines TRBV7-9 with TRBJ2-3; the D gene is possibly TRBD1 (5 bases). The CDR3 loop spans 14 amino acids. V dropped 5 bases and J dropped 6 bases, with 15 bases sitting between them. CDR1 and CDR2 from the germline V gene are SEHNR and FQNEAQ (reference sequence). CDR3 region: CASSLTGRVDTQYF. CDR3 bases: TGTGCCAGCAGCCTCACCGGCAGGGTCGATACGCAGTATTTT.

CDR3 sequence: CASFNGNTIYF. The CDR3 DNA reads TGTGCCAGCTTCAATGGAAACACCATATATTTT. The chain is built from TRBV6-5 and TRBJ1-3; no reliable D call. Trimming pared 8 bases from V and 3 bases from J, leaving 5 bases between. In germline, CDR1 is MNHEY, CDR2 SVGAGI. The length of the CDR3 is 11 residues.

The chain joins TRBV9 to TRBJ2-6; D perhaps matches TRBD1 (6 bases). This CDR3 region has 18 residues. Between the trimmed V and J ends, which lost 0 bases and 1 base, there was a span of 14 bases. Germline CDR1 reads SGDLS; CDR2 reads YYNGEE. The CDR3 is CASSVVRGKRSGANVLTF. The DNA for the CDR3 is TGTGCCAGCAGCGTAGTAAGGGGGAAGCGATCTGGGGCCAACGTCCTGACTTTC.

The J gene is TRBJ1-3, the V gene TRBV4-1; D gene ambiguous. Germline CDR1 and CDR2: MGHRA and YSYEKL. The CDR3 extends over 14 amino acids. Trimming left V 3 bases short and J 3 bases short, with 9 bases between. CDR3 protein: CASSQPGLGNTIYF. The CDR3 nucleotides read TGCGCCAGCAGCCAGCCGGGTCTTGGAAACACCATATATTTT.

This chain links TRBV6-4 with TRBJ2-1; a possible D gene is TRBD1 (8 bases). The CDR3 is 15 amino acids. V was pared by 5 bases and J by 2 bases, with 13 bases between. Germline CDR1 is MRHNA and CDR2 is SNTAGT. CDR3 sequence reads: CASSHTGGAYNEQFF. The CDR3, as DNA: TGTGCCAGCAGTCACACAGGGGGGGCCTACAATGAGCAGTTCTTC.

V and J are TRBV25-1 and TRBJ2-6; 8 positions agree with TRBD2. The germline V gene has CDR1 MGHDK and CDR2 SYGVNS. The CDR3 is made up of 18 amino acids. V lost 4 bases and J lost 1; bases outside the gene matches: 9. CDR3 sequence reads: CASSGLAGLASGANVLTF. CDR3 DNA sequence: TGTGCCAGCAGTGGATTAGCGGGGCTCGCATCTGGGGCCAACGTCCTGACTTTC.

The gene calls are TRBV25-1 and TRBJ1-2; unclear D gene. The germline V and J ends were trimmed by 5 bases and 6 bases, with 10 bases remaining between them. CDR1 is MGHDK and CDR2 is SYGVNS in the germline V gene. There are 12 residues in the CDR3. This CDR3 is CASSLGDDGYTF. CDR3 nucleotide sequence: TGTGCCAGCAGTCTAGGAGACGATGGCTACACCTTC.

Notes on this clone: Other DNA sequences of this sample code for an identical CDR3. The chain recombines TRBV29-1 with TRBJ1-1, with D maybe TRBD1 (6 bases). CDR3 length: 13 amino acids. V dropped 5 bases and J dropped 1 base, with 11 bases sitting between them. Germline assignment: CDR1 SQVTM and CDR2 ANQGSEA. The CDR3 DNA reads as TGCAGCGTTCGAGGGACATCGAACACTGAAGCTTTCTTT. Translating gives CSVRGTSNTEAFF.

This clone occurred once. The chain couples TRBV6-5 to TRBJ1-2; D is perhaps TRBD1 (6 bases). CDR1 is MNHEY, CDR2 SVGAGI, per germline. The CDR3 is 14 amino acids. The ends were cut back, 8 bases at V and 14 bases at J, with 27 bases in the middle. CDR3 amino acids: CASGARQEAYSGTF. DNA for the CDR3: TGTGCCAGCGGCGCTCGACAGGAGGCCTATTCGGGGACCTTC.

The chain uses TRBV7-9 and TRBJ2-6; TRBD1 aligns across 7 bases. Germline lookup yields CDR1 SEHNR and CDR2 FQNEAQ (reference sequence). The CDR3 runs to 18 residues. The V segment lost 6 bases and the J segment 2 bases; nucleotides outside the gene matches: 13. The CDR3 DNA reads as TGTGCCAGCAGTACCCATCGGACAGGCCGAGCTGGGGCCAACGTCCTGACTTTC. Protein product: CASSTHRTGRAGANVLTF.

A few counts support this clone. This chain joins TRBV25-1 and TRBJ2-3; TRBD2 matches at 8 bases. CDR1 is MGHDK, CDR2 SYGVNS, per germline. V gave up 6 bases and J gave up 8 bases; unmatched junction bases: 10. This CDR3 region has 14 residues. The CDR3 here is CASSLGTRGATQYF. The CDR3 bases are TGTGCCAGCAGCCTCGGGACTAGGGGTGCTACGCAGTATTTT.

The V call is TRBV18, the J call TRBJ1-1, with D tentatively TRBD1 (6 bases). Trimming removed 3 bases from V and 5 bases from J, with 19 bases in between. The length of the CDR3 is 16 residues. In germline, CDR1 is KGHSH, CDR2 LQKENI. CDR3 in DNA: TGTGCCAGCTCACCTCAAGAGATAGGGGGGGAAACTGAAGCTTTCTTT. Protein product: CASSPQEIGGETEAFF.

The chain is built from TRBV30 and TRBJ2-7; D possibly corresponds to TRBD2 (6 bases). CDR3 size: 12 residues. Trimming left V 4 bases short and J 6 bases short, with 13 bases between. Looked up from germline, CDR1 is GTSNPN and CDR2 is SVGIG (reference sequence). The CDR3 is CAWMQGLPEQYF. Written as DNA, the CDR3 is TGTGCCTGGATGCAGGGACTCCCCGAGCAGTACTTC.

This clone was seen a few times. The V and J genes are TRBV5-1 and TRBJ2-1; TRBD1 aligns across 8 bases. The J segment lost 7 bases and the V segment lost 3 bases, leaving 18 bases of the junction unmatched. The CDR3 is 18 amino acids. Germline V CDR1 and CDR2: SGHRS, YFSETQ. CDR3 region: CASSSPTGVDLGLNEQFF. The DNA of the CDR3 is TGCGCCAGCAGCTCACCGACAGGGGTTGATTTAGGGTTGAATGAGCAGTTCTTC.

Comments on this clone: Sequence at one end of the junction differs from germline and may be a read error. The gene calls are TRBV19 and TRBJ2-6; possible D gene TRBD1, 5 bases. Germline V gene sequence: CDR1 LNHDA, CDR2 SQIVND (reference sequence). The CDR3 sequence is 16 residues long. The CDR3 bases are TGTGCCAGTCGAGACCGATTGCTCTCTGGGGCCAACGGCCTGACTTTC. Protein product: CASRDRLLSGANGLTF.

The chain is built from TRBV2 and TRBJ2-5, with 8 bases lining up with TRBD1. V trimming: 5 bases; J trimming: 5 bases; junction bases outside the gene matches: 7. Germline lookup yields CDR1 SNHLY and CDR2 FYNNEI. The CDR3 totals 14 residues. This CDR3 is CASSPWTGMETQYF. In nucleotides, the CDR3 is TGTGCCAGCAGTCCCTGGACAGGGATGGAGACCCAGTACTTC.

The rearrangement uses TRBV29-1 and TRBJ2-7; possibly TRBD2 for D (7 bases). CDR3 length: 15 residues. Trimming took off 0 bases at V and 2 bases at J, with 14 bases between the two ends. CDR1 and CDR2 (germline): SQVTM, ANQGSEA. CDR3: CSVEDRAGATYEQYF. The CDR3, as DNA: TGCAGCGTTGAAGATCGTGCGGGGGCCACCTACGAGCAGTACTTC.